These 31 T cell receptor beta chains came from one sample sequenced in a study of cytomegalovirus exposure and HLA in healthy donors. Only in-frame clones appear in the TCRdb table, and some are missing; sequencing was by immunoSEQ multiplex PCR. This sample has roughly 110,000 clones, with 88% found just once. The specimen sequenced was PBMCs. Receptors originate from a young woman in good health and CMV-seropositive.

This clone was observed a few times. This chain joins TRBV7-2 and TRBJ2-7, with unresolved D. This CDR3 has 11 amino acids. Germline V gene sequence: CDR1 SGHTA, CDR2 FQGNSA. The germline V and J ends were trimmed by 4 bases and 3 bases, with 4 bases remaining between them. The CDR3, as DNA: TGTGCCAGCAGCTCAATCTACGAGCAGTACTTC. This codes for CASSSIYEQYF.

The gene calls are TRBV28 and TRBJ2-1; TRBD2 agrees at 12 bases. With 4 bases clipped from V and 8 bases from J, the junction kept 6 bases outside the gene matches. The CDR3 consists of 15 residues. Germline-derived CDR1 and CDR2 are MDHEN and SYDVKM. As DNA, the CDR3 is TGTGCCAGCAGTTCCAGGCTAGCGGGGGGGGATGAGCAGTTCTTC. Its protein product is CASSSRLAGGDEQFF.

The gene calls are TRBV6-1 and TRBJ2-1, with D possibly matching TRBD2 (5 bases). Germline-derived CDR1 and CDR2 are MNHNS and SASEGT. The CDR3 is made up of 15 amino acids. The ends were cut back, 6 bases at V and 2 bases at J, with 14 bases in the middle. The CDR3: CASSPYGEPYNEQFF. As DNA, the CDR3 is TGTGCCAGCAGCCCCTACGGGGAACCCTACAATGAGCAGTTCTTC.

The chain links TRBV11-3 to TRBJ2-7; 8 bases match TRBD2. CDR3 size: 18 residues. Germline assignment: CDR1 SGHNT and CDR2 YENEEA. V was pared by 5 bases and J by 0 bases, with 15 bases of the junction left unmatched. The CDR3 is CASSPRPRGAFSSYEQYV. CDR3 coding DNA: TGTGCCAGCAGCCCGCGGCCGCGGGGGGCCTTTAGCTCCTACGAGCAGTACGTC.

The CDR3 coding sequence is TGCAGTGCTTCAAAGGGGGAGACCCAGTACTTC. This gives the protein CSASKGETQYF. The chain is built from TRBV20-1 and TRBJ2-5, with D perhaps TRBD1 (5 bases). Trimming cost V 5 bases and J 5 bases, with 9 bases left between them. The germline CDR1 and CDR2 sequences are DFQATT and SNEGSKA (reference sequence). The CDR3 runs 11 residues.

This rearrangement joins TRBV9 to TRBJ2-7; unclear D gene. Germline CDR1 and CDR2: SGDLS and YYNGEE. Trimming shortened V by 2 bases and J by 2 bases, and 8 bases separated the two germline ends. This CDR3 region has 13 residues. The CDR3 protein is CASSVAETYEQYF. CDR3 DNA: TGTGCCAGCAGCGTCGCCGAGACCTACGAGCAGTACTTC.

The chain couples TRBV9 to TRBJ2-2; 7 nucleotides line up with TRBD1. With V trimmed by 3 bases and J by 3 bases, 11 bases remained unmatched. The V gene's germline CDR1 is SGDLS and CDR2 YYNGEE. The length of the CDR3 is 17 residues. The CDR3 loop is CASSALSYRGDTGELFF. The CDR3 DNA follows: TGTGCCAGCAGCGCCCTATCTTACAGGGGAGACACCGGGGAGCTGTTTTTT.

This sequence joins TRBV9 and TRBJ2-5; 10 bases align to TRBD2. This CDR3 comprises 17 residues. With V trimmed by 3 bases and J by 4 bases, 12 bases remained unmatched. CDR1 and CDR2 (germline): SGDLS, YYNGEE. The CDR3 DNA reads as TGTGCCAGCAGCGCACCCCTAAAGCGGGGGGGCCTAGAGACCCAGTACTTC. It specifies CASSAPLKRGGLETQYF.

This clone has just a few counts. V usage is TRBV2 and J usage is TRBJ2-7; weak D call: TRBD1 (6 bases). From germline, CDR1 is SNHLY and CDR2 FYNNEI. Between the trimmed V and J ends, which lost 6 bases and 5 bases, there was a span of 14 bases. The CDR3 contains 13 residues. CDR3: CASSPAAGDEQYV. For the CDR3, the DNA is TGTGCCAGCAGCCCCGCGGCAGGGGACGAGCAGTACGTC.

This clone has a single count. In DNA form, the CDR3 reads TGTGCCAGCAGCTTAGCGCCAGGTCCCACCTACGAGCAGTACTTC. Translated, it gives CASSLAPGPTYEQYF. The V call is TRBV7-8, the J call TRBJ2-7; D is uncertain. Trimming took off 0 bases at V and 2 bases at J, with 11 bases between the two ends. The CDR3 is made up of 15 amino acids. Germline V gene sequence: CDR1 SGHVS, CDR2 FQNEAQ.

The chain links TRBV18 to TRBJ2-7, with TRBD1 matching over 10 bases. Per germline, CDR1 KGHSH and CDR2 LQKENI. V was pared by 9 bases and J by 6 bases, with 8 bases of the junction left unmatched. There are 13 residues in the CDR3. The CDR3 nucleotides are TGTGCCAGTGCCAGGGACAGGGGACGCGAGCAGTACGTC. This codes for CASARDRGREQYV.

J is TRBJ1-3 and V is TRBV7-9, with a weak D call TRBD1 (6 bases). The CDR3 extends over 15 amino acids. Germline V gene data show CDR1 as SEHNR and CDR2 as FQNEAQ (reference sequence). Between the trimmed V and J ends, which lost 1 base and 4 bases, there was a span of 11 bases. The chain's CDR3 is CASSLGTGNGNTIYF. For the CDR3, the DNA is TGTGCCAGCAGCTTAGGAACAGGGAACGGAAACACCATATATTTT.

The rearrangement joins TRBV25-1 to TRBJ1-1, with D perhaps matching TRBD1 (5 bases). The CDR3 loop spans 15 amino acids. Germline lookup yields CDR1 MGHDK and CDR2 SYGVNS. V lost 3 bases and J 3 bases, leaving 14 bases between the germline ends. This CDR3 is CASSEAVLGDTEAFF. The CDR3 nucleotides read TGTGCCAGCAGTGAGGCCGTATTAGGGGACACTGAAGCTTTCTTT.

This clone was seen only once. This chain connects TRBV6-5 to TRBJ1-5; possible D gene TRBD1, 5 bases. The germline V gene encodes CDR1 MNHEY and CDR2 SVGAGI. The ends were cut back, 2 bases at V and 7 bases at J, with 12 bases in the middle. The CDR3 runs 14 residues. For the CDR3, the DNA is TGTGCCAGCAGTTACATCGGGGGTGGCCAGCCCCAGCATTTT. It specifies CASSYIGGGQPQHF.

V usage is TRBV7-9 and J usage is TRBJ2-7; D call uncertain. The CDR3 is 12 amino acids. V lost 5 bases, J lost 2 bases, and 7 bases lay in between. CDR1 is SEHNR, CDR2 FQNEAQ, per germline (reference sequence). Written as DNA, the CDR3 is TGTGCCAGCAGCATTGTAACCTACGAGCAGTACTTC. Protein product: CASSIVTYEQYF.

The rearrangement links TRBV28 to TRBJ1-2; D gene uncertain. CDR3 length: 14 residues. Germline CDR1 is MDHEN and CDR2 is SYDVKM. V lost 3 bases and J 0 bases, leaving 8 bases between the germline ends. The DNA of the CDR3 is TGTGCCAGCAGTTTGAGGTCGGCTAACTATGGCTACACCTTC. The encoded protein is CASSLRSANYGYTF.

The V call is TRBV29-1, the J call TRBJ1-1; D perhaps matches TRBD1 (5 bases). The CDR3 is 12 amino acids. Germline CDR1 and CDR2: SQVTM and ANQGSEA. Between the trimmed V and J ends, which lost 5 bases and 5 bases, there was a span of 12 bases. The CDR3: CSVRYGATEAFF. The CDR3 bases are TGCAGCGTTAGATATGGGGCAACTGAAGCTTTCTTT.

The rearrangement uses TRBV15 and TRBJ1-6, with a possible D match to TRBD1 (6 bases). CDR1 and CDR2 (germline): LNHNV, YYDKDF (reference sequence). V dropped 0 bases and J dropped 10 bases, with 10 bases sitting between them. The CDR3 extends over 14 amino acids. The CDR3 DNA is TGTGCCACCAGCAGAGATGGGGGCGGCTCACCCCTCCACTTT. Translation gives CATSRDGGGSPLHF.

The chain employs TRBV25-1 and TRBJ1-1, with 10 positions matching TRBD1. The germline CDR1 and CDR2 sequences are MGHDK and SYGVNS. The CDR3 loop spans 13 amino acids. V lost 6 bases and J lost 8; bases outside the gene matches: 6. CDR3 residues: CASRRDRGREAFF. DNA for the CDR3: TGTGCCAGCAGACGCGACAGGGGGCGCGAAGCTTTCTTT.

The chain carries TRBV15 and TRBJ2-1; 9 positions match TRBD2. The J segment lost 5 bases and the V segment lost 0 bases, leaving 8 bases of the junction unmatched. The germline CDR1 and CDR2 sequences are LNHNV and YYDKDF (reference sequence). The CDR3 runs 17 residues. CDR3 sequence reads: CATSRDRGGGANNEQFF. The CDR3 DNA reads as TGTGCCACCAGCAGAGATAGGGGCGGGGGGGCTAACAATGAGCAGTTCTTC.

The rearrangement uses TRBV10-3 and TRBJ1-1, with D possibly TRBD1 on 5 matching bases. Germline V gene sequence: CDR1 ENHRY, CDR2 SYGVKD. This CDR3 is 16 amino acids long. Deletions cut 3 bases from V and 0 bases from J, with 14 bases between. Written as DNA, the CDR3 is TGTGCCATCAGTGATGGGGGGACGGGTTTGAACACTGAAGCTTTCTTT. Translation: CAISDGGTGLNTEAFF.

The chain links TRBV5-1 to TRBJ1-1, with TRBD1 matching 9 bases. The CDR3 has 14 amino acids. J gave up 5 bases and V 2 bases, and 4 bases lay outside the gene matches. CDR1 and CDR2 from the germline V gene are SGHRS and YFSETQ. CDR3 in DNA: TGCGCCAGCAGCTTACAGGGGGCTGAGACTGAAGCTTTCTTT. As protein: CASSLQGAETEAFF.

J is TRBJ2-2 and V is TRBV10-3, with D tentatively TRBD2 (6 bases). The V end was cut by 4 bases, the J end by 7 bases, with 13 bases between. Germline assignment: CDR1 ENHRY and CDR2 SYGVKD. The CDR3 length is 14 residues. The CDR3 DNA reads as TGTGCCATCAGTGGCCAGGGCGGGGACGGGGAGCTGTTTTTT. Amino acids: CAISGQGGDGELFF.

V and J are TRBV4-1 and TRBJ1-5, with 7 bases matching TRBD1. Germline loops: CDR1 MGHRA, CDR2 YSYEKL. The CDR3 covers 15 residues. The ends lost 0 bases at V and 7 bases at J; junction bases unmatched: 6. The CDR3 DNA reads TGCGCCAGCAGCCAAGATGACAGGGCGGTACAGCCCCAGCATTTT. Amino acids: CASSQDDRAVQPQHF.

The V gene is TRBV28, the J gene TRBJ1-1, with 7 bases identical to TRBD1. With 1 base clipped from V and 5 bases from J, the junction kept 4 bases outside the gene matches. Per germline, CDR1 MDHEN and CDR2 SYDVKM. This CDR3 has 14 amino acids. The CDR3 DNA follows: TGTGCCAGCAGTTTATCAGCCAGGGGGACTGAAGCTTTCTTT. This translates into CASSLSARGTEAFF.

J is TRBJ2-1 and V is TRBV27; D possibly corresponds to TRBD2 (6 bases). With 4 bases removed from V and 9 bases from J, the gap between germline ends came to 16 bases. This CDR3 spans 14 amino acids. Germline V lookup: CDR1 MNHEY, CDR2 SMNVEV (reference sequence). The CDR3 coding sequence is TGTGCCAGCAGTTCCTCCGGGAGTAGCGGTGAGCAGTTCTTC. Translated, it gives CASSSSGSSGEQFF.

CDR3 loop: CASSSTTGSSYEQYV. The CDR3, as DNA: TGTGCCAGCAGCTCCACGACAGGGAGCTCCTACGAGCAGTACGTC. V gene TRBV5-6 combines with J gene TRBJ2-7; 7 nucleotides line up with TRBD1. The trim removed 3 bases at V and 0 bases at J, leaving 6 bases unmatched. Germline CDR1 reads SGHDT; CDR2 reads YYEEEE. The CDR3 runs to 15 residues.

This rearrangement joins TRBV28 to TRBJ1-5; D remains unclear. V lost 6 bases and J 0 bases, leaving 15 bases between the germline ends. The CDR3 covers 16 residues. Germline CDR1 MDHEN, CDR2 SYDVKM. CDR3 residues: CASSSSTQTSNQPQHF. CDR3 nucleotide sequence: TGTGCCAGCAGCTCCTCCACACAAACTAGCAATCAGCCCCAGCATTTT.

The rearrangement joins TRBV5-1 to TRBJ1-6; possibly TRBD1 for D (6 bases). Deletions cut 7 bases from V and 7 bases from J, with 21 bases between. CDR3 length: 16 amino acids. The germline V gene encodes CDR1 SGHRS and CDR2 YFSETQ. This CDR3 reads CASRGGPPLWNSPLHF. The CDR3 DNA sequence: TGCGCCAGCCGGGGGGGGCCGCCTCTATGGAATTCACCCCTCCACTTT. Filled out from reference TRBV5-1 and TRBJ1-6, the complete variable domain reads KAGVTQTPRYLIKTRGQQVTLSCSPISGHRSVSWYQQTPGQGLQFLFEYFSETQRNKGNFPGRFSGRQFSNSRSEMNVSTLELGDSALYLCASRGGPPLWNSPLHFGNGTRLTVT.

CDR3 amino acids: CATSTEYPLNQPQHF. CDR3 bases: TGTGCCACCAGCACTGAATATCCACTCAATCAGCCCCAGCATTTT. The genes are TRBV15 and TRBJ1-5; D is ambiguous. V lost 4 bases to trimming and J lost 3 bases, with 13 bases between them. This CDR3 spans 15 amino acids. The germline gives CDR1 LNHNV, CDR2 YYDKDF (reference sequence).

This clone appeared a single time. This chain joins TRBV11-3 and TRBJ2-7; a possible D gene is TRBD1 (6 bases). The CDR3 runs to 14 residues. Germline CDR1 SGHNT, CDR2 YENEEA. V lost 5 bases and J 0 bases, leaving 11 bases between the germline ends. CDR3 region: CASSPRDNSYEQYF. The CDR3 DNA follows: TGTGCCAGCAGCCCCAGGGACAACTCCTACGAGCAGTACTTC.